The clone carrying this T cell receptor beta chain came up many times. Its target is unknown. For TCR beta, libraries came from iRepertoire HTBI primers and Arm-PCR of CDR3 regions. In the study's own analysis: Taken together, the samples had 50 to 70 TRBV and more than 12 TRBJ segments identified. In TCRdb, the multiplex PCR reads were re-called with MiXCR into one record per CDR3 protein. These V and J calls derive from TCRdb rather than the authors' analysis. This table has fewer than 550,000 distinct CDR3 sequences, 20% to 25% appearing once. Time point reported: persistent/refractory GD, antithyroid drugs over 5 years with positive TRAb. With RNA extracted from PBMCs as input, the TCR library was made. Doctors identified Graves' disease using the American Thyroid Association guidelines. This specimen comes from a study of regulatory T cells in long-lasting Graves disease. Notes on the study in general: Public clonotype sharing was higher in persistent than newly diagnosed patients.

This sequence was found in a female donor with Graves disease. The sequenced sample was peripheral blood mononuclear cells (PBMCs), obtained when the disease was refractory, from a patient treated with antithyroid drugs.

The CDR3 coding sequence is TGTGCCAGCAGCCCGGACGGTTATGGCTACACCTTC. It encodes CASSPDGYGYTF. J is TRBJ1-2 and V is TRBV28; D is unclear. Trimming removed 6 bases from V and 5 bases from J, with 10 bases in between. The CDR3 is made up of 12 amino acids. Per germline, CDR1 MDHEN and CDR2 SYDVKM.